This T cell receptor beta chain was sequenced in a study of PD-1 blockade in mismatch repair-deficient tumors (TCRdb year 2017). The study in broad terms: Between late 2013 and late 2016, the trial enrolled approximately 91 consecutive patients with some twelve types of mismatch repair-deficient cancer, all of whom had received prior treatment and were progressing. Tumor-associated T cell clones were tracked in the peripheral blood of patients responding to PD-1 blockade by deep sequencing of TCR CDR3 regions.

Comment on this clone: This receptor's antigen is unknown. No much larger clone exists at a distance of one base, and base qualities are not known.

For every enrolled patient, mismatch repair deficiency was confirmed by either polymerase chain reaction or immunohistochemistry. TCR sequencing was carried out for a few patients who responded to pembrolizumab therapy. The phase II trial prospectively tested pembrolizumab PD-1 blockade in advanced mismatch repair-deficient cancers regardless of tissue of origin. Peripheral blood T cell samples were serially collected before and at multiple times after PD-1 blockade was started. Blood sampling times were reported as weeks after the first pembrolizumab dose. The research as a whole found: Clones residing in the tumor, which were often undetectable in blood before treatment, expanded quickly after pembrolizumab and then contracted, generally before radiologic responses.

As encoded in the germline V gene, CDR1 is SNHLY while CDR2 is FYNNEI. The V end loses 7 bases and the J end loses 2 bases, and a stretch of 12 bases separates them. The CDR3, from cysteine to phenylalanine, totals 13 residues. The read is trimmed to its CDR3 DNA, 39 bases read in frame from base 1. The library relied on the immunoSEQ multiplex PCR assay. The source is immuneACCESS, and TCRdb retained only in-frame sequences with V and J called. Part of the clones is not carried over; for the studies checked, unresolved V genes explain less than half of this, and the remainder is unexplained. Present in this sample are around 120,000 clones, about 85% of which were seen just once. About 13% of the sample comes from the top ten.

The source material was peripheral blood, sampled 44 weeks after starting pembrolizumab. The chain is assembled from TRBV2 and TRBJ2-7; the D segment could be TRBD2, given 5 matching bases. The source is an adult with mismatch repair-deficient cancer. Here the CDR3 is given as CASNSRVTYEQYF. The DNA reads as follows: TGTGCCAGCAATTCGCGGGTTACCTACGAGCAGTACTTC.